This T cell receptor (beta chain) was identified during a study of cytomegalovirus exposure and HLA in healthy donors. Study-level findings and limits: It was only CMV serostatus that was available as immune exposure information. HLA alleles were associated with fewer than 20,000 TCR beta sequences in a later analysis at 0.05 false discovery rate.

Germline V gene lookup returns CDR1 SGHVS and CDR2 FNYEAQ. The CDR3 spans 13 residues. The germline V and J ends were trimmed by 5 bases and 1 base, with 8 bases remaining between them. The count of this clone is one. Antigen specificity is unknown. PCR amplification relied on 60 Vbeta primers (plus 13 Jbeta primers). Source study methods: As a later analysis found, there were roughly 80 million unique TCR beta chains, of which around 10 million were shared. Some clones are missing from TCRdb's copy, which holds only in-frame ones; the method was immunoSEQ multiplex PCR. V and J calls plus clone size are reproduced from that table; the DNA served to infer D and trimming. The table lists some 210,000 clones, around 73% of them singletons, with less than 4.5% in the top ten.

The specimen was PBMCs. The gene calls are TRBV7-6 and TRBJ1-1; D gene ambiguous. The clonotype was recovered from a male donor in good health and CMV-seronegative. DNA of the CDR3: TGTGCCAGCAGCCAGCAGGAGAACACTGAAGCTTTCTTT. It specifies CASSQQENTEAFF.